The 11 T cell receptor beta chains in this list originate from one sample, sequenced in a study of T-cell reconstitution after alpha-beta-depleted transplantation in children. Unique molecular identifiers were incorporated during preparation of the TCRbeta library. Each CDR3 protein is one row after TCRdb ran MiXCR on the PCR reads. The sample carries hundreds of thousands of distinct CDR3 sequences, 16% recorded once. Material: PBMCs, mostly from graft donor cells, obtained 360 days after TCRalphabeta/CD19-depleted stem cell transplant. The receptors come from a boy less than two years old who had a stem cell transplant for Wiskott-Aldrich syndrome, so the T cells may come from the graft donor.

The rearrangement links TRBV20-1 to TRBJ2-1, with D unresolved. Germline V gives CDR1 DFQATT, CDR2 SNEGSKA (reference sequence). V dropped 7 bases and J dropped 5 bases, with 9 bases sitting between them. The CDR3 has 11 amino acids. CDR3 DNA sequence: TGCAGTGTAATCCTGCACAATGAGCAGTTCTTC. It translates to CSVILHNEQFF.

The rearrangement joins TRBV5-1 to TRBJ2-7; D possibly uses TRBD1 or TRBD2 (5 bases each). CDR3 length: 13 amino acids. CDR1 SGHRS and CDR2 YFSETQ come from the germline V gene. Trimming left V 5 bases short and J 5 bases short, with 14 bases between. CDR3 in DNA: TGCGCCAGCAGTTCCCCGGGACGCAACGAGCAGTACTTC. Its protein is CASSSPGRNEQYF.

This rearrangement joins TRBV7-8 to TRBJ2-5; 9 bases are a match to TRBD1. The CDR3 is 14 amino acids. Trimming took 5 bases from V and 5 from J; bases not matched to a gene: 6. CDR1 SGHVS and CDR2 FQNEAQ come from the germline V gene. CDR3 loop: CASSLYRGRETQYF. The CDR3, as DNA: TGTGCCAGCAGCCTATACAGGGGGCGGGAGACCCAGTACTTC. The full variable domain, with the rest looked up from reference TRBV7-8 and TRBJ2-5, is GAGVSQSPRYKVAKRGQDVALRCDPISGHVSLFWYQQALGQGPEFLTYFQNEAQLDKSGLPSDRFFAERPEGSVSTLKIQRTQQEDSAVYLCASSLYRGRETQYFGPGTRLLVL.

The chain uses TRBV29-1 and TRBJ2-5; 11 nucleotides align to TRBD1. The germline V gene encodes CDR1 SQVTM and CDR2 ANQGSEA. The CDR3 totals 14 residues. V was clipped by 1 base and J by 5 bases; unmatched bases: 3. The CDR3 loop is CSVEGTGGMETQYF. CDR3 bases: TGCAGCGTTGAAGGGACAGGGGGCATGGAGACCCAGTACTTC.

The chain's CDR3 is CASTSGTGLPQHF. The DNA for the CDR3 is TGTGCCAGCACTTCGGGGACAGGCTTACCCCAGCATTTT. The rearrangement uses TRBV2 and TRBJ1-5; 8 bases are shared with TRBD1. The CDR3 has 13 amino acids. The trim removed 7 bases at V and 10 bases at J, leaving 9 bases unmatched. Germline values: CDR1 SNHLY, CDR2 FYNNEI.

The CDR3 region is CASSEALPRGLSNEQFF. CDR3 nucleotides: TGTGCCAGCAGTGAAGCGCTTCCGAGGGGCCTCAGCAATGAGCAGTTCTTC. V usage is TRBV2 and J usage is TRBJ2-1; the D call may be TRBD1 or TRBD2 (5 bases each). V was cut by 0 bases and J by 6 bases, with 18 bases left in between. Germline assignment: CDR1 SNHLY and CDR2 FYNNEI. The CDR3 runs to 17 residues.

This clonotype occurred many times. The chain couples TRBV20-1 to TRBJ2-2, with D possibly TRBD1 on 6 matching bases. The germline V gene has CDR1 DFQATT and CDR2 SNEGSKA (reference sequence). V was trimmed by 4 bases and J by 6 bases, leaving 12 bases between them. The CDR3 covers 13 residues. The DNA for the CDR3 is TGCAGTGCTAAGGCAGGGGTGGCCGGGGAGCTGTTTTTT. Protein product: CSAKAGVAGELFF.

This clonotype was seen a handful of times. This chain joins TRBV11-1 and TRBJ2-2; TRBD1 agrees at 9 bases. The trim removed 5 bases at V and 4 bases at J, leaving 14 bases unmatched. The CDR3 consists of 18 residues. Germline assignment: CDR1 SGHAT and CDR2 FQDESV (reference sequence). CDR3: CASSQIRGQGWLTGELFF. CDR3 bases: TGTGCCAGCAGCCAAATCAGGGGACAGGGATGGCTCACCGGGGAGCTGTTTTTT.

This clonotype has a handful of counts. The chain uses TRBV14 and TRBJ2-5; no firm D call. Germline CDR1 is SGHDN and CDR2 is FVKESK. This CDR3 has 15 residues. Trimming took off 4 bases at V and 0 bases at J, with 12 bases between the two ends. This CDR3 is CASSRNRWYQETQYF. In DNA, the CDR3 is TGTGCCAGCAGCCGAAATCGCTGGTACCAAGAGACCCAGTACTTC.

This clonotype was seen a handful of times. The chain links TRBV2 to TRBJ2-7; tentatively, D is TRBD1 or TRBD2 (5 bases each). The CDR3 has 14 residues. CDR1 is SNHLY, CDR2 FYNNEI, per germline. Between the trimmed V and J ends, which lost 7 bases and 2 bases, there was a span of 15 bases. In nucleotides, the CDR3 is TGTGCCAGCACGTACGGGACGATCACCTACGAGCAGTACTTC. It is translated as CASTYGTITYEQYF.

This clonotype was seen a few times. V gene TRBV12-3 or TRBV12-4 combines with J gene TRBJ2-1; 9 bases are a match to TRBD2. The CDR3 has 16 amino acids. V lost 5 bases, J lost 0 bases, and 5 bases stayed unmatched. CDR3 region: CASSGSGSSSYNEQFF. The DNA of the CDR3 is TGTGCCAGCAGTGGTAGCGGGAGCAGCTCCTACAATGAGCAGTTCTTC.